A single sample is the source of the 15 T cell receptor beta chains below, sequenced in a study of neurological immune-mediated disorders. TCRdb re-called the 5' RACE reads with MiXCR, one entry per CDR3 protein. The repertoire includes 50,000 or so distinct CDR3 sequences, under 30% of them detected once, and around 25% sits in the top ten. Sequenced sample: PBMCs. These receptors all stem from a woman in her seventies in good health.

There are many counts of this clonotype. This sequence joins TRBV5-5 and TRBJ2-5, with a weak D call TRBD2 (5 bases). The germline V gene has CDR1 SGHKS and CDR2 YYEKEE (reference sequence). The CDR3 runs 13 residues. The V and J ends lost 4 bases and 8 bases respectively, with 15 bases between them. CDR3 region: CASSTGLLATQYF. The CDR3 DNA reads TGTGCCAGCAGCACTGGACTCCTAGCTACCCAGTACTTC.

The count of this clonotype is one. The chain has TRBV5-1 and TRBJ1-1, with TRBD1 matching 7 bases. Germline V lookup: CDR1 SGHRS, CDR2 YFSETQ. The CDR3 spans 16 residues. The ends lost 4 bases at V and 0 bases at J; junction bases unmatched: 9. The CDR3 coding sequence is TGCGCCAGCAGCCGCGGGACAGTGACGATGAACACTGAAGCTTTCTTT. It encodes CASSRGTVTMNTEAFF.

Many counts were recorded for this clonotype. This chain uses TRBV5-1 with TRBJ1-5, with D uncertain. Trimming cost V 2 bases and J 4 bases, with 7 bases left between them. Germline assignment: CDR1 SGHRS and CDR2 YFSETQ. The CDR3 extends over 13 amino acids. The CDR3 DNA follows: TGCGCCAGCAGCTTTGACGGGAATCAGCCCCAGCATTTT. It specifies CASSFDGNQPQHF.

The genes are TRBV2 and TRBJ2-3; 7 bases are a match to TRBD1. Trimming cost V 0 bases and J 10 bases; bases outside gene matches: 4. Germline V gene sequence: CDR1 SNHLY, CDR2 FYNNEI. The CDR3 totals 13 residues. Here the CDR3 DNA reads TGTGCCAGCAGTGAAGCAGATCAGGGGGCGCAGTATTTT. Amino acid sequence: CASSEADQGAQYF.

This clonotype was observed at least ten times. The chain recombines TRBV20-1 with TRBJ2-5; D is tentatively TRBD1 or TRBD2 (6 bases each). Germline assignment: CDR1 DFQATT and CDR2 SNEGSKA (reference sequence). V gave up 6 bases and J gave up 1 base, with 12 bases separating them. CDR3 length equals 13 residues. The chain's CDR3 is CSARRGAQETQYF. DNA for the CDR3: TGCAGTGCCCGGAGGGGGGCCCAAGAGACCCAGTACTTC.

This clonotype has a handful of counts. The J gene is TRBJ1-1, the V gene TRBV20-1; D unresolved. This CDR3 comprises 14 residues. Trimming stripped 1 base from V and 5 bases from J, with 14 bases between. From germline, CDR1 is DFQATT and CDR2 SNEGSKA (reference sequence). Written as DNA, the CDR3 is TGCAGTGCTAGAGTGGTCGCCCGAGGTACTGAAGCTTTCTTT. As protein: CSARVVARGTEAFF.

This clonotype was seen many times. The genes are TRBV4-1 and TRBJ2-4; possible D gene TRBD1, 6 bases. Germline lookup yields CDR1 MGHRA and CDR2 YSYEKL. This CDR3 region has 15 residues. The V gene lost 1 base and the J gene lost 6 bases, with 13 bases spanning the gap. The CDR3 sequence is CASSQGLGAGNIQYF. The CDR3 region has the DNA TGCGCCAGCAGCCAAGGGCTGGGGGCGGGAAACATTCAGTACTTC.

The genes are TRBV6-2 or TRBV6-3 and TRBJ2-1; 9 nucleotides align to TRBD2. The V segment lost 10 bases and the J segment 8 bases; nucleotides outside the gene matches: 9. Germline-derived CDR1 and CDR2 are MNHEY and SVGEGT. The CDR3 is 13 residues long. CDR3: CATRASGKDEQFF. For the CDR3, the DNA is TGTGCCACCAGGGCTAGCGGGAAGGATGAGCAGTTCTTC.

Many counts were recorded for this clonotype. V gene TRBV7-2 combines with J gene TRBJ1-1; weak D call: TRBD1 (5 bases). Per germline, CDR1 SGHTA and CDR2 FQGNSA. V was shortened by 7 bases and J by 8 bases, with 17 bases between the two germline ends. CDR3 length: 13 residues. The CDR3: CASTRASLEEAFF. The CDR3, as DNA: TGTGCCAGCACCAGGGCCTCGCTCGAAGAAGCTTTCTTT.

This clonotype is a singleton in its sample. The rearrangement links TRBV4-1 to TRBJ2-5; no firm D call. Germline CDR1 reads MGHRA; CDR2 reads YSYEKL. V was trimmed by 1 base and J by 5 bases, leaving 8 bases between them. The CDR3 covers 13 residues. CDR3 in amino acids: CASSQVYRETQYF. The DNA of the CDR3 is TGCGCCAGCAGCCAAGTGTACCGCGAGACCCAGTACTTC.

The chain carries TRBV18 and TRBJ2-5, with D tentatively TRBD1 (6 bases). The CDR3 is made up of 14 amino acids. The V gene's germline CDR1 is KGHSH and CDR2 LQKENI. V was pared by 3 bases and J by 1 base, with 9 bases between. CDR3 sequence reads: CASSPGAIQETQYF. The CDR3 bases are TGTGCCAGCTCACCGGGGGCAATCCAAGAGACCCAGTACTTC.

This clonotype occurred many times. V gene TRBV6-6 combines with J gene TRBJ2-5; 12 bases align to TRBD2. Germline assignment: CDR1 MNHNY and CDR2 SVGAGI (reference sequence). V trimming: 5 bases; J trimming: 1 base; junction bases outside the gene matches: 8. The CDR3 runs 17 residues. The CDR3 sequence is CASSPTRGLAGQETQYF. For the CDR3, the DNA is TGTGCCAGCAGTCCCACTAGGGGACTAGCGGGCCAAGAGACCCAGTACTTC.

The J gene is TRBJ2-2, the V gene TRBV18, with 8 bases identical to TRBD1. This CDR3 has 14 amino acids. CDR1 is KGHSH, CDR2 LQKENI, per germline. V lost 2 bases to trimming and J lost 6 bases; unmatched junction nucleotides: 2. The CDR3 DNA is TGTGCCAGCTCACCAGGACAGGGAGCCGGGGAGCTGTTTTTT. This sequence encodes CASSPGQGAGELFF.

The chain combines TRBV20-1 with TRBJ1-3; D is ambiguous. The CDR3 has 17 amino acids. CDR1 is DFQATT and CDR2 is SNEGSKA in the germline V gene (reference sequence). Trimming took 0 bases from V and 0 from J, leaving 15 bases between them. The CDR3 protein is CSARDKRAENSGNTIYF. The CDR3, as DNA: TGCAGTGCTAGAGATAAGCGGGCGGAAAACTCTGGAAACACCATATATTTT.

The chain uses TRBV20-1 and TRBJ2-1; possibly TRBD2 for D (5 bases). This CDR3 has 13 amino acids. Germline CDR1 DFQATT, CDR2 SNEGSKA (reference sequence). V was shortened by 2 bases and J by 6 bases, with 11 bases between the two germline ends. The CDR3 sequence: CSARRLAPNEQFF. The DNA for the CDR3 is TGCAGTGCTAGACGTCTAGCACCCAATGAGCAGTTCTTC.